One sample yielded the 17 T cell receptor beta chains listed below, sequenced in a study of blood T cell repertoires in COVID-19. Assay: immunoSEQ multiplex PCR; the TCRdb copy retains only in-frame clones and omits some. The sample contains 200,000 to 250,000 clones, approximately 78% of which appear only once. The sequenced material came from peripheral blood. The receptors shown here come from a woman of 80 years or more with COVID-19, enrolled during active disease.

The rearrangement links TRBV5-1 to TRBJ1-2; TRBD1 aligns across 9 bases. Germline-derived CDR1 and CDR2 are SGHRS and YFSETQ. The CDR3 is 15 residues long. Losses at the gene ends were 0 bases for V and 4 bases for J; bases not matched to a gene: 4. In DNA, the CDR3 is TGCGCCAGCAGCTTGGTACTGACAGGGGGCTATGGCTACACCTTC. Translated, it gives CASSLVLTGGYGYTF.

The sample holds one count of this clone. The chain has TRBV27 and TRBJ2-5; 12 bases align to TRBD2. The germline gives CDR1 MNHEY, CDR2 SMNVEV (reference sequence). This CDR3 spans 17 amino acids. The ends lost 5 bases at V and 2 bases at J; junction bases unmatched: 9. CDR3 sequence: CASSTGLAGRGQETQYF. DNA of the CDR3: TGTGCCAGCAGTACCGGACTAGCGGGAAGGGGGCAAGAGACCCAGTACTTC.

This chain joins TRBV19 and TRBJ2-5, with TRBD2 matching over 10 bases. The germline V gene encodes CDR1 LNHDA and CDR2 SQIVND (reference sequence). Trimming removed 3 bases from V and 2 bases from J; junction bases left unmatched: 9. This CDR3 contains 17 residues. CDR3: CASSIGSASGSQETQYF. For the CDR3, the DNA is TGTGCCAGTAGTATCGGTTCGGCTAGCGGGAGTCAAGAGACCCAGTACTTC. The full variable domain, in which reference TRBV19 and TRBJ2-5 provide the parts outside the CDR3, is DGGITQSPKYLFRKEGQNVTLSCEQNLNHDAMYWYRQDPGQGLRLIYYSQIVNDFQKGDIAEGYSVSREKKESFPLTVTSAQKNPTAFYLCASSIGSASGSQETQYFGPGTRLLVL.

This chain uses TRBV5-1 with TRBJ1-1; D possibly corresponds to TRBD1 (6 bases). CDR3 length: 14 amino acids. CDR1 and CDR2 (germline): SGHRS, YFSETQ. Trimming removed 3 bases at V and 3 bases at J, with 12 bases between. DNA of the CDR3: TGCGCCAGCAGCTACGACAGGCCCGACACTGAAGCTTTCTTT. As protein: CASSYDRPDTEAFF.

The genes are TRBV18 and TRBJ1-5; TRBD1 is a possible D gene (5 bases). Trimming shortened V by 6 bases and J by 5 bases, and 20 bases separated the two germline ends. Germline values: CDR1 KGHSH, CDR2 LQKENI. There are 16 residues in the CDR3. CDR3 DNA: TGTGCCAGCTCCCCCAGTCCGGACACGACTCATCAGCCCCAGCATTTT. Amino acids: CASSPSPDTTHQPQHF.

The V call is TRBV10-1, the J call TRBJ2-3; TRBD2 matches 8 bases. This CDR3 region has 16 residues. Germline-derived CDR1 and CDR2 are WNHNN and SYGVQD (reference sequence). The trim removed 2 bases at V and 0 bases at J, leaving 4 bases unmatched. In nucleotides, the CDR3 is TGCGCCAGCAGTGAGGGGAGCGGGGGTAGCACAGATACGCAGTATTTT. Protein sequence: CASSEGSGGSTDTQYF.

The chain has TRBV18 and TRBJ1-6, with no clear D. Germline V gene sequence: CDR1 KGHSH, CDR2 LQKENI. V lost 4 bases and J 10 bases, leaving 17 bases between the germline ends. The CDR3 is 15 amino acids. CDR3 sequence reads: CASSQTWEKGSPLHF. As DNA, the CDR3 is TGTGCCAGCTCACAGACCTGGGAGAAGGGATCACCCCTCCACTTT.

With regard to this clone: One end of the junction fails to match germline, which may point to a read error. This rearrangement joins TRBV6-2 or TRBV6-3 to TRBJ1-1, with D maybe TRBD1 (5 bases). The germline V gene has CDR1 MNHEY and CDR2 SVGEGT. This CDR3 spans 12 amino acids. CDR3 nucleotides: TGTGCCAGCAGTTACTCGACGGCAGGGCTTGACTTT. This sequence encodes CASSYSTAGLDF.

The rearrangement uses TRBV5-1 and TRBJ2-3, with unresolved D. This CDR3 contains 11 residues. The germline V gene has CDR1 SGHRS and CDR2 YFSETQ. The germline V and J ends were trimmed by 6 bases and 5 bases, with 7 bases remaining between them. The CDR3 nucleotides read TGCGCCAGCACCTCGAGAGATACGCAGTATTTT. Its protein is CASTSRDTQYF. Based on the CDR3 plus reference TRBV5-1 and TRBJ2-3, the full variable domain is KAGVTQTPRYLIKTRGQQVTLSCSPISGHRSVSWYQQTPGQGLQFLFEYFSETQRNKGNFPGRFSGRQFSNSRSEMNVSTLELGDSALYLCASTSRDTQYFGPGTRLTVL.

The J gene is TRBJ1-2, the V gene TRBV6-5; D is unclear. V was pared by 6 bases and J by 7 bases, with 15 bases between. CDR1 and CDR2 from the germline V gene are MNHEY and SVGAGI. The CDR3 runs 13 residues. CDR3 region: CASRGGKRAGYTF. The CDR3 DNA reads TGTGCCAGCAGGGGCGGCAAGAGGGCTGGCTACACCTTC.

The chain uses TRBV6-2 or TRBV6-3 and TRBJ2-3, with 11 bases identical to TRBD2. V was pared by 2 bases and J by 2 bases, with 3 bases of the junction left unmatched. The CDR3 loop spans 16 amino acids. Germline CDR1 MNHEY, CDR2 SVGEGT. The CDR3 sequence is CASSYRSGGATDTQYF. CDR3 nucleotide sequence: TGTGCCAGCAGTTACCGTAGCGGGGGGGCCACAGATACGCAGTATTTT.

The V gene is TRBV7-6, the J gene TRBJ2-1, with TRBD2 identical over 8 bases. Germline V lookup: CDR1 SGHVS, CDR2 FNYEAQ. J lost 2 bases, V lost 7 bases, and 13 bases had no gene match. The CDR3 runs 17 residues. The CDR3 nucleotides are TGTGCCAGCACTGCTGGGAACGGGGGGGTCCCCTACAATGAGCAGTTCTTC. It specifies CASTAGNGGVPYNEQFF.

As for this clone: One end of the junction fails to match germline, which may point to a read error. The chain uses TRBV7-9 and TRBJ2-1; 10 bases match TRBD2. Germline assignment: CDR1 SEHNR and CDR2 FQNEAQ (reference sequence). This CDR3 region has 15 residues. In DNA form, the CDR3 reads TGTGCCAGCAGCCAGGAGGGAGCACGAACTAGCGGGAAGGTCTTC. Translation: CASSQEGARTSGKVF. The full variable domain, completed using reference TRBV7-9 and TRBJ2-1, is DTGVSQNPRHKITKRGQNVTFRCDPISEHNRLYWYRQTLGQGPEFLTYFQNEAQLEKSRLLSDRFSAERPKGSFSTLEIQRTEQGDSAMYLCASSQEGARTSGKVFGPGTRLTVL.

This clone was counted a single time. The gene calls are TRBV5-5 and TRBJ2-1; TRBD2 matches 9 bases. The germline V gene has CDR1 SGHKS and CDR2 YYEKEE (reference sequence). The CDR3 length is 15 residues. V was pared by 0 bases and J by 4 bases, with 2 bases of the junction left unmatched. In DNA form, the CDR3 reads TGTGCCAGCAGCTTGGACGGACTAGCGTACAATGAGCAGTTCTTC. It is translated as CASSLDGLAYNEQFF.

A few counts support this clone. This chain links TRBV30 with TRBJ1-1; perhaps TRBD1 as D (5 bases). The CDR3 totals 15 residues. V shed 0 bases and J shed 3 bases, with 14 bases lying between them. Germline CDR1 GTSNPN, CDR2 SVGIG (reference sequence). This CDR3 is CAWSVRPGVDTEAFF. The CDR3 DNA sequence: TGTGCCTGGAGTGTACGGCCGGGGGTCGACACTGAAGCTTTCTTT.

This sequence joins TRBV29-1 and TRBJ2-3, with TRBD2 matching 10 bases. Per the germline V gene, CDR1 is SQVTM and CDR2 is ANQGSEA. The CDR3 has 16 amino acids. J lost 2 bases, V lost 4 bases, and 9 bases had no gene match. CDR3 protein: CSVVGGLAADTDTQYF. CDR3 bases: TGCAGCGTTGTCGGAGGACTAGCGGCGGACACAGATACGCAGTATTTT.

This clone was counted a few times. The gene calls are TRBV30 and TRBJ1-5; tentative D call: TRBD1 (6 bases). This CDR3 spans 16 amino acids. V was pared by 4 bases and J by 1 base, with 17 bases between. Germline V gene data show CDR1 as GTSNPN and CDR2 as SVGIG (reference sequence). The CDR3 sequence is CAWNLGGARSNQPQHF. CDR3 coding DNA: TGTGCCTGGAATTTGGGGGGGGCGAGGAGCAATCAGCCCCAGCATTTT.